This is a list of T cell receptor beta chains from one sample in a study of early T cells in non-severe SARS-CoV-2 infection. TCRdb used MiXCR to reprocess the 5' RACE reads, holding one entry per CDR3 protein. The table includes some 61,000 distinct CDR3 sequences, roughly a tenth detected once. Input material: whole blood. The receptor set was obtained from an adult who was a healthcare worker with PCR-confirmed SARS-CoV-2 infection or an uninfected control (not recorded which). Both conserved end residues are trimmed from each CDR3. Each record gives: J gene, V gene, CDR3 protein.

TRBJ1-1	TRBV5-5	ASSLVFQGRTEAF
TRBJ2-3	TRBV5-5	ASSPVPSGLSTDTQY
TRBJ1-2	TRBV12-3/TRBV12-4	ASSPGTSYGYT
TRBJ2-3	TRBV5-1	ASSPATDTQY
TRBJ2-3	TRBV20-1	SARGGQTDTQY
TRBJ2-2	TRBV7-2	ASSKLAGGTGELF
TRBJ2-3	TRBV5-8	ASSPTWDSTDTQY
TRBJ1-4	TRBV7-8	ASSLMAGDEKLF
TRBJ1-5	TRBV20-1	SASTGADNQPQH
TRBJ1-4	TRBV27	ASKVLGNEKLF
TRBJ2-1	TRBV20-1	SASGTGGPFNEQF
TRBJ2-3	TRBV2	ASSFSGGSGRDTQY